This TCR beta chain comes out of a study of T cell changes during pregnancy in multiple sclerosis. Here immunoSEQ multiplex PCR was the method, and the copy in TCRdb shows in-frame clones only, minus some. The table includes approximately 49,000 clones, around 90% detected once. CDR3 length: 16 amino acids. Per germline, CDR1 SGHTA and CDR2 FQGNSA. J was trimmed by 5 bases and V by 5 bases; bases with no gene match: 12. This sample comprised peripheral blood, obtained after pregnancy. This sequence originates from a female donor in good health, enrolled as a control in a pregnancy study. This sequence joins TRBV7-2 and TRBJ2-5, with 9 nucleotides matching TRBD2. Here the CDR3 reads CASSLGTSWGGETQYF. The CDR3 DNA reads as TGTGCCAGCAGCCTCGGGACTAGCTGGGGGGGGGAGACCCAGTACTTC.